This section outlines one TCR beta chain sequence together with its context. This specimen comes from a study of T-cell reconstitution after alpha-beta-depleted transplantation in children. Unmatched junction bases numbered 7, after V lost 1 base and J lost 5 bases. This CDR3 region has 15 residues. CDR1 and CDR2 from the germline V gene are SGHAT and FQNNGV. A TCRbeta library incorporating unique molecular identifiers was prepared. Each CDR3 protein gets one entry after TCRdb re-called the PCR reads with MiXCR. This repertoire shows 500,000 to 750,000 distinct CDR3 sequences, 25% to 30% found once; its top ten account for 30% to 40%.

The clonotype originates from a boy in the first two years of life with Wiskott-Aldrich syndrome, due to receive a stem cell transplant. The V gene is TRBV11-2, the J gene TRBJ2-7, with 8 bases aligning to TRBD2. The specimen comprised PBMCs, sampled before TCRalphabeta/CD19-depleted stem cell transplant. The CDR3 loop reads CASSLAGGPRDEQYF. In DNA, the CDR3 is TGTGCCAGCAGCTTAGCGGGAGGGCCTCGGGACGAGCAGTACTTC.